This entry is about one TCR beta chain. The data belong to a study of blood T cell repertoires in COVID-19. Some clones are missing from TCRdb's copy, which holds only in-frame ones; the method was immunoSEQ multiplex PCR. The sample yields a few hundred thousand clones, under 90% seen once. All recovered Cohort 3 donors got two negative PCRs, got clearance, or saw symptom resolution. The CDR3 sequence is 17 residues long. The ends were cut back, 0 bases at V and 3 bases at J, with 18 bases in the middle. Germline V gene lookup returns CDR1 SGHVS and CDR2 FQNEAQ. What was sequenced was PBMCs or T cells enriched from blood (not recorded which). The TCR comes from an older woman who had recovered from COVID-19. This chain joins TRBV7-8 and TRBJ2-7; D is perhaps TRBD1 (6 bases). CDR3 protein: CASSLAKQGQGGYEQYF. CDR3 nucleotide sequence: TGTGCCAGCAGCTTAGCGAAACAGGGCCAAGGCGGCTACGAGCAGTACTTC.